Included here is one T cell receptor beta chain sequence, with context. As yet, its antigen is unknown. It was with a sample-barcoded 5' primer and a J-beta primer mix that a second PCR of roughly 7 to 12 cycles was run. TCRdb re-called the 5' RACE reads with MiXCR, one entry per CDR3 protein. This sample yields 1.6 million or so distinct CDR3 sequences, of which almost 35% are seen a single time; 10% to 12% belongs to the top ten. The data derive from a study of blood T cells in healthy people across ages. Study-wide results and caveats: Strong correlation linked observed beta diversity and percent naive T cells.

The CDR3 has 12 amino acids. From germline, CDR1 is DFQATT and CDR2 SNEGSKA (reference sequence). The chain carries TRBV20-1 and TRBJ2-3, with TRBD2 matching over 8 bases. This TCR derives from a woman between 25 and 40 years old in good health. The sample comprised blood. The CDR3 region is CVGGRHTDTQYF. In DNA form, the CDR3 reads TGCGTTGGCGGGAGGCACACAGATACGCAGTATTTT.